This TCR beta chain was recorded in a study of T cell responses to AZD1222 COVID-19 vaccine. The CDR3 has 14 amino acids. With 0 bases removed from V and 2 bases from J, the gap between germline ends came to 8 bases. The germline gives CDR1 GTSNPN, CDR2 SVGIG (reference sequence). On this clone itself: Its antigen is still unknown.

Measured with immunoSEQ multiplex PCR; TCRdb has only the in-frame clones, and not every one. The sample has about 150,000 clones; roughly 85% are singletons. Study-wide points: Spike-wide coverage was observed for vaccine-associated CD4 TCRs, with dominant responses at 160-218 and 743-854. Repertoires were sampled only after the peak T cell response.

The genes are TRBV30 and TRBJ1-5; D gene unclear. The sequence derives from an adult in good health. Material: peripheral blood, obtained on day 0 of AZD1222 vaccination. CDR3: CAWSVSVGNQPQHF. In nucleotides, the CDR3 is TGTGCCTGGAGTGTTAGTGTTGGCAATCAGCCCCAGCATTTT.